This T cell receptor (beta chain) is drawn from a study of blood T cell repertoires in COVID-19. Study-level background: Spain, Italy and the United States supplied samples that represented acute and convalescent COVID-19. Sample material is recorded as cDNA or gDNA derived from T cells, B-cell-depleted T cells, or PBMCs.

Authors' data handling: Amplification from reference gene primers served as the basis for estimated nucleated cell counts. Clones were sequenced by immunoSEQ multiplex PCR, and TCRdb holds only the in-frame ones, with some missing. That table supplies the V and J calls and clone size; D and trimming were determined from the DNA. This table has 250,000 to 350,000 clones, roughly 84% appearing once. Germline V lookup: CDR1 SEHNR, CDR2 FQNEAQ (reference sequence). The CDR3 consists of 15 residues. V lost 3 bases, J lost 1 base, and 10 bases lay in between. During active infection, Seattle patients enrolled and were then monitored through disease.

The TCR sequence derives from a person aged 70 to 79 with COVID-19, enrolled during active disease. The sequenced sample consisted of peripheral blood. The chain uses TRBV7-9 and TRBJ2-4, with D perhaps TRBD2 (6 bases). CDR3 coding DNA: TGTGCCAGCAGCTTCGGGGGAACGGCCAAAAACATTCAGTACTTC. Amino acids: CASSFGGTAKNIQYF.